The TCR beta chain described here comes from a study of blood T cell repertoires in COVID-19. The overall study: Sites across the United States, Italy and Spain contributed samples from acute and convalescent COVID-19.

The CDR3 is 13 residues long. The ends lost 6 bases at V and 2 bases at J; junction bases unmatched: 4. The germline CDR1 and CDR2 sequences are MNHEY and SMNVEV (reference sequence). Method: immunoSEQ multiplex PCR; TCRdb's copy keeps in-frame clones and lacks some. The data hold 150,000 to 200,000 clones, with 89% observed a single time. Those enrolled, adults aged 18 to 89 years, came from under 25 US areas. Participant-reported clinical history was the basis for cohort assignment. V is TRBV27 and J is TRBJ2-7, with 7 bases that match TRBD1. The sample was PBMCs or T cells enriched from blood (not recorded which). This receptor was identified in a woman between 18 and 29 years old who had recovered from COVID-19. CDR3 sequence: CASRRTGPYEQYF. The CDR3 DNA sequence: TGTGCCAGCAGGCGGACAGGCCCCTACGAGCAGTACTTC.